This TCR beta chain originates from a study of graft-versus-host responses after intestinal transplantation. This CDR3 spans 15 amino acids. With 4 bases clipped from V and 1 base from J, the junction kept 6 bases outside the gene matches. Germline V lookup: CDR1 SGHRS, CDR2 YFSETQ. Produced via immunoSEQ multiplex PCR; TCRdb's table is partial and in-frame only. The data hold almost 85,000 clones, with 91% observed a single time. As for this clone: Its target is unknown.

Findings and limits, study-wide: Patients who carried graft-donor T cell macrochimerism also had high graft-versus-host to host-versus-graft clonal ratios in their allografts. Researchers found GvH clones in recipient marrow, and some showed up first in ileum or blood.

The chain employs TRBV5-1 and TRBJ2-7; 9 nucleotides align to TRBD1. The sequence was obtained from a human donor who received an intestinal transplant. The specimen was unstimulated CD4+ T cells sorted from spleen or lymph node cells, collected before intestinal transplant. In DNA form, the CDR3 reads TGCGCCAGCAGCGCCCGGGACAGGGAGTCCTACGAGCAGTACTTC. Encoded protein: CASSARDRESYEQYF.